This entry is about one T cell receptor (beta chain). Authors' methods: Nucleated cell number was recorded as an estimate derived from reference gene primer amplification. Sequencing was performed with immunoSEQ multiplex PCR; in TCRdb, only in-frame clones are kept and a portion is missing. V and J calls and clone size follow that table, whereas D and trimming were derived from the DNA. The repertoire holds fewer than 90,000 clones, roughly 87% seen once, with approximately 15% in the top ten. The V end lost 8 bases, the J end lost 3 bases, and 13 bases lay between the germline ends. The CDR3 sequence is 13 residues long. Looked up from germline, CDR1 is LNHDA and CDR2 is SQIVND (reference sequence). The sample originates from a study of blood T cell repertoires in COVID-19. For the study at large: Some COVID-19 samples were acute and others convalescent; all came from the United States, Italy and Spain. PBMCs, B-cell-depleted T cells, or T cells were the source of the cDNA or gDNA that made up the material.

The sequence came from a male donor with acute or convalescent COVID-19. The chain is built from TRBV19 and TRBJ1-2; D not certain. Sequences were obtained from peripheral blood. In nucleotides, the CDR3 is TGTGCCAGTCAGGAGGGAGCGGACTATGGCTACACCTTC. It translates to CASQEGADYGYTF.